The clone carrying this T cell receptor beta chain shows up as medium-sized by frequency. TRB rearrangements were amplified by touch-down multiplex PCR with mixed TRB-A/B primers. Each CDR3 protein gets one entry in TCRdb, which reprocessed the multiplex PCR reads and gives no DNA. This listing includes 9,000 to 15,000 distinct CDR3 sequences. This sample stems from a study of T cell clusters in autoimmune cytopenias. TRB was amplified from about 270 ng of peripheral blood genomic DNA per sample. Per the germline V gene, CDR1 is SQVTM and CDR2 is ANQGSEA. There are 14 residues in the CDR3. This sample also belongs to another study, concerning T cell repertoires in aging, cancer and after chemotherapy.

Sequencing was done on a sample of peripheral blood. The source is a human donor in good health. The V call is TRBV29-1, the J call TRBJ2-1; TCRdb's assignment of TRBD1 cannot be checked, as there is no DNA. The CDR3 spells CSVDRVNGYNEQFF.